This TCR beta chain originates from a study of long-term antiretroviral therapy in people with HIV. Of note for this clone: The antigen is unknown.

The samples, holding about 0.9-11 million cryopreserved PBMC, were thawed before DNA extraction was carried out. Survey-level resolution applied to immunoSEQ assay v3.0. Clones were sequenced by immunoSEQ multiplex PCR, and TCRdb holds only the in-frame ones, with some missing. This repertoire shows 15,000 or so clones, around 80% found once; its top ten account for about 9.3%. Study results and limitations: The study collected no data on ART adherence, viral resistance or therapy changes. Controls exceeded HIV repertoires in CDR3 length range.

The CDR3 is 15 residues long. V shed 2 bases, J shed 6 bases, and the junction held 10 bases outside the gene matches. The germline gives CDR1 KGHSH, CDR2 LQKENI. The specimen was unsorted PBMCs, collected 0.3 years before starting antiretroviral therapy. This sequence originates from a man aged 45-65 years with HIV. The V gene is TRBV18, the J gene TRBJ2-7, with 7 bases lining up with TRBD1. The CDR3 loop reads CASSPRQGEGGEQYF. CDR3 sequence (DNA): TGTGCCAGCTCACCAAGACAGGGCGAGGGTGGCGAGCAGTACTTC.